This TCR beta chain is from a study of blood T cell repertoires in COVID-19. Clones were read by immunoSEQ multiplex PCR, and TCRdb kept only the in-frame ones, dropping some. The sample has approximately 170,000 clones, about 91% seen once. The V gene's germline CDR1 is LNHDA and CDR2 SQIVND (reference sequence). The ends were cut back, 5 bases at V and 2 bases at J, with 13 bases in the middle. The CDR3 is made up of 15 amino acids. The specimen was PBMCs or T cells enriched from blood (not recorded which). This clonotype was sampled from a woman younger than 30 who had recovered from COVID-19. The chain couples TRBV19 to TRBJ2-1; no definite D call. The CDR3: CASSSMPGPYNEQFF. The CDR3 DNA follows: TGTGCCAGTAGTTCCATGCCAGGCCCCTACAATGAGCAGTTCTTC.